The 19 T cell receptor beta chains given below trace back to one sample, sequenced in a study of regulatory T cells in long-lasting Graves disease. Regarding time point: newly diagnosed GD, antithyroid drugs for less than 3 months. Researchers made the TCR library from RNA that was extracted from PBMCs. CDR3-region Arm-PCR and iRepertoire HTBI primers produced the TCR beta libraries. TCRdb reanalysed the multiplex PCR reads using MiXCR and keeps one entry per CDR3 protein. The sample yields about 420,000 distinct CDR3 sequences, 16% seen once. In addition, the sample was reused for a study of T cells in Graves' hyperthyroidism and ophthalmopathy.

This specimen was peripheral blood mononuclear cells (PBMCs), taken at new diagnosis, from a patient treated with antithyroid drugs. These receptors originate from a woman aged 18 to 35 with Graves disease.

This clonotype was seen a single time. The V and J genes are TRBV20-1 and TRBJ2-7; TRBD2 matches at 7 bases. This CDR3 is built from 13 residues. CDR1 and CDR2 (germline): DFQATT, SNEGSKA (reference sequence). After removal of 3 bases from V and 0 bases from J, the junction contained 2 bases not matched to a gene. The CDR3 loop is CSASGRNSYEQYF. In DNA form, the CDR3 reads TGCAGTGCTAGCGGGAGGAACTCCTACGAGCAGTACTTC.

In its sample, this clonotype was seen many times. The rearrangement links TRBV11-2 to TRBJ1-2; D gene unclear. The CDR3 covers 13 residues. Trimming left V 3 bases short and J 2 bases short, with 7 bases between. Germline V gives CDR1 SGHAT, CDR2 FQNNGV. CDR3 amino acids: CASSLALNYGYTF. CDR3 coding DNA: TGTGCCAGCAGCTTGGCCCTAAACTATGGCTACACCTTC.

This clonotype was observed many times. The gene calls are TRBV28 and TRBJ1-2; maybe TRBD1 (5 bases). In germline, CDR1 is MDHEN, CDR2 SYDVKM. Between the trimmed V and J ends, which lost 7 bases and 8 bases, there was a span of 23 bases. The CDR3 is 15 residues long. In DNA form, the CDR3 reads TGTGCCAGCACCGAAGCAGGGTTCCCCTCCAGGGGCTACACCTTC. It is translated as CASTEAGFPSRGYTF.

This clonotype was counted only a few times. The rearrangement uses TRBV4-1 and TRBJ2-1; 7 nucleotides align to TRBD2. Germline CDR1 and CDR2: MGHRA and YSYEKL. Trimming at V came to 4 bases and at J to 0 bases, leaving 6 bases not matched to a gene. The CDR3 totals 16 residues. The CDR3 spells CASSLDPSGSYNEQFF. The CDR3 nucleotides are TGCGCCAGCAGCCTAGACCCTAGCGGCTCCTACAATGAGCAGTTCTTC.

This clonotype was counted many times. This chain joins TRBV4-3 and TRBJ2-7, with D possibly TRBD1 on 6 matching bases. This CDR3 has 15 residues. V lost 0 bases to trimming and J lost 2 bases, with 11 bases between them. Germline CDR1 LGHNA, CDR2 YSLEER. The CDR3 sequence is CASSQDTGIPYEQYF. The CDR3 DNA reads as TGCGCCAGCAGCCAAGATACAGGGATCCCCTACGAGCAGTACTTC.

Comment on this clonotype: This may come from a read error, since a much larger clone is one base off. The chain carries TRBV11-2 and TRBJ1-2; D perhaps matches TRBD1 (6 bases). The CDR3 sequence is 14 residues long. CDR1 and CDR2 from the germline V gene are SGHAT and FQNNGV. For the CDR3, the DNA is TGTGCCTGCAGCTTGGGGGGGGCAGCGTATGGCTACACCTTC. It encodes CACSLGGAAYGYTF.

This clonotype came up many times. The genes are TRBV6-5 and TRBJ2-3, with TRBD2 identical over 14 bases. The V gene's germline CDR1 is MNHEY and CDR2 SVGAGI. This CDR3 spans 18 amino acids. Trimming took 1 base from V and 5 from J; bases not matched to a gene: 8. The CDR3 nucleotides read TGTGCCAGCAGTTACTACCGACTAGCGGGAGGGGAGGAAGATACGCAGTATTTT. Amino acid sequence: CASSYYRLAGGEEDTQYF.

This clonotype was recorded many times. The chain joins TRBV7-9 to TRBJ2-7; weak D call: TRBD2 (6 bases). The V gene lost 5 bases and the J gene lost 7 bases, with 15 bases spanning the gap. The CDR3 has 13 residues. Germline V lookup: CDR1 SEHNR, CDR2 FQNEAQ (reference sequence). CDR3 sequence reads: CASSRTEGGEQYF. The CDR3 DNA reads TGTGCCAGCAGCCGAACGGAGGGCGGAGAGCAGTACTTC.

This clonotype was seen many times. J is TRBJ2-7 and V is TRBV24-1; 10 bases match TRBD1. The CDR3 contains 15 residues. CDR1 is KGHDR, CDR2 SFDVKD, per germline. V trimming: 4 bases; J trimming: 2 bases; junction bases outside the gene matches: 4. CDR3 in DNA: TGTGCCACCAGTGACGAGACAGGGGGCACCTACGAGCAGTACTTC. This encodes CATSDETGGTYEQYF.

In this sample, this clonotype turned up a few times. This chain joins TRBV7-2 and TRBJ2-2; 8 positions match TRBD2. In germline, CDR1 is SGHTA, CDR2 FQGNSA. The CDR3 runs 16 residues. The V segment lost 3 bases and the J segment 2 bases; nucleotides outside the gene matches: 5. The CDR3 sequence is CASSFKLAENTGELFF. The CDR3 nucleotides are TGTGCCAGCAGCTTCAAACTAGCGGAAAACACCGGGGAGCTGTTTTTT.

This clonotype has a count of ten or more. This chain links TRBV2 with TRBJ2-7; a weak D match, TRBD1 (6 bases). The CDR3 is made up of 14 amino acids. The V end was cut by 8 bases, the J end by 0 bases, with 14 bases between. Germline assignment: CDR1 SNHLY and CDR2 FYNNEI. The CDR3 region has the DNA TGTGCCAGCGGACAGCACATGTTCTCCTACGAGCAGTACTTC. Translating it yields CASGQHMFSYEQYF.

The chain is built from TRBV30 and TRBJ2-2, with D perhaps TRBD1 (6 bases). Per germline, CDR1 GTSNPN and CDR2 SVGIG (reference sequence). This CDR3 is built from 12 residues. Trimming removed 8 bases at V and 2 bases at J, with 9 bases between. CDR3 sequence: CAGGYNTGELFF. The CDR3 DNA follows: TGTGCCGGGGGCTACAACACCGGGGAGCTGTTTTTT.

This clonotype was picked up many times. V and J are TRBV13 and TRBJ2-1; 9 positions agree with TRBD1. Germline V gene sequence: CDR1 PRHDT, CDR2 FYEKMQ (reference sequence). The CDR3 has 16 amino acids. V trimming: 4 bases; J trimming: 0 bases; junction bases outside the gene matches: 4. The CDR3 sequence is CASSSGTGSSYNEQFF. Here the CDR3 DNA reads TGTGCCAGCAGCTCCGGGACAGGGAGCTCCTACAATGAGCAGTTCTTC.

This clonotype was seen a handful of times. CDR3 residues: CAWNGGIGQPQHF. The CDR3 nucleotides read TGTGCCTGGAATGGGGGAATAGGGCAGCCCCAGCATTTT. The J gene is TRBJ1-5, the V gene TRBV30; possible D gene TRBD1, 5 bases. The V end was cut by 4 bases, the J end by 7 bases, with 14 bases between. Germline V gives CDR1 GTSNPN, CDR2 SVGIG (reference sequence). This CDR3 is 13 amino acids long.

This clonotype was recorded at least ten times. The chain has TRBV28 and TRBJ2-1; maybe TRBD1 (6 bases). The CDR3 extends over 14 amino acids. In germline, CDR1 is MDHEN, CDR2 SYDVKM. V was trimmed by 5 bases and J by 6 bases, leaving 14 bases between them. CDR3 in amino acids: CASSKGQTRNEQFF. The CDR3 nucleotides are TGTGCCAGCAGTAAAGGACAGACCCGCAATGAGCAGTTCTTC.

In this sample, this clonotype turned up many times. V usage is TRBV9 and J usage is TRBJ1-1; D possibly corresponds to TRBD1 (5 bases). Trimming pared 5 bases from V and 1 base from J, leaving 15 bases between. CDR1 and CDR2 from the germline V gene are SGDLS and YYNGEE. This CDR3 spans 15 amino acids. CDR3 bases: TGTGCCAGCAGTGCTTTGGGGGAGCCGAACACTGAAGCTTTCTTT. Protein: CASSALGEPNTEAFF.

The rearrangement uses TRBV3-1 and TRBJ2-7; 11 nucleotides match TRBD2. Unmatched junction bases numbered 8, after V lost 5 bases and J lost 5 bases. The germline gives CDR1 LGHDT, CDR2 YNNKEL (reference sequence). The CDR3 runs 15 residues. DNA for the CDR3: TGTGCCAGCAGCATTAGCGGGAGGGCTTTCAACGAGCAGTACTTC. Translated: CASSISGRAFNEQYF.

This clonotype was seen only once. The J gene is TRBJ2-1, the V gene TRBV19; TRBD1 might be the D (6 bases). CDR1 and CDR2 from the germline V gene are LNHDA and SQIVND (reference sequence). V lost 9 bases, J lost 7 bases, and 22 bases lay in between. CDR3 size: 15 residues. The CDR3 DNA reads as TGTGCCAGCAAAAAGGACAGTGGGCCTTGGAATGAGCAGTTCTTC. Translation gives CASKKDSGPWNEQFF.

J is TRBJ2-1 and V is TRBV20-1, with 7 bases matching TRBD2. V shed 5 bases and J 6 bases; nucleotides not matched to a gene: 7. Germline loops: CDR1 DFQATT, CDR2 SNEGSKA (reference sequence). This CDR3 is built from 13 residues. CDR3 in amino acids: CSAERDYPNEQFF. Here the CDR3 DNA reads TGCAGTGCTGAACGGGACTACCCCAATGAGCAGTTCTTC.